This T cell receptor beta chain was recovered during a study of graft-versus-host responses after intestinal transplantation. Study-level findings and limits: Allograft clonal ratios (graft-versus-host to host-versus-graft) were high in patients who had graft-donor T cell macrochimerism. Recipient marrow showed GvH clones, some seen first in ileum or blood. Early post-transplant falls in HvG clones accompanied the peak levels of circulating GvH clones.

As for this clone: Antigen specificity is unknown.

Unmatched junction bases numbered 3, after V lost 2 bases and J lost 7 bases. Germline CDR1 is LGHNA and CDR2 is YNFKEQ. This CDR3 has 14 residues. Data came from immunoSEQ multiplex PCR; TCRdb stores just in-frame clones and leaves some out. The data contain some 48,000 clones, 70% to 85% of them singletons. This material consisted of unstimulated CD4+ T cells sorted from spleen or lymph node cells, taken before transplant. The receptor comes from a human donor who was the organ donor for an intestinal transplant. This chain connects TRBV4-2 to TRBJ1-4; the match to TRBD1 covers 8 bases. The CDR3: CASSQKGQGEKLFF. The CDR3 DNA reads TGTGCCAGCAGCCAAAAAGGACAGGGTGAAAAACTGTTTTTT.